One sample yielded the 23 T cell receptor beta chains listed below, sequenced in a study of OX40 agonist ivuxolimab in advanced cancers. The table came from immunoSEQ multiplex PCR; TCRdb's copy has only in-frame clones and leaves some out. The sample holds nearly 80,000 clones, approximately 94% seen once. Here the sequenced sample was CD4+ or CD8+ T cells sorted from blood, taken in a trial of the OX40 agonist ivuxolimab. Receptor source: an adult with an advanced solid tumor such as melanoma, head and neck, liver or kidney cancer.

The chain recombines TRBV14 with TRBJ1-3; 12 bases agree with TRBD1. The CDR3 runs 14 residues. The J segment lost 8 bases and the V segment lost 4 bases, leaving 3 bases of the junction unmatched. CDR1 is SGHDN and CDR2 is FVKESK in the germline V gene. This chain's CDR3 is CASSLGTGGHTIYF. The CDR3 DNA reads TGTGCCAGCAGCCTGGGGACAGGGGGCCACACCATATATTTT.

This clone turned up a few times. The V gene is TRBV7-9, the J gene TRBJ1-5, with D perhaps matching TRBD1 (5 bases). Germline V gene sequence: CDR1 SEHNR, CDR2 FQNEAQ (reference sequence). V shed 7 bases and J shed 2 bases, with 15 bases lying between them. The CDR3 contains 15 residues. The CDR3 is CASIPFGAGNQPQHF. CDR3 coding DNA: TGTGCCAGCATCCCCTTTGGGGCGGGCAATCAGCCCCAGCATTTT.

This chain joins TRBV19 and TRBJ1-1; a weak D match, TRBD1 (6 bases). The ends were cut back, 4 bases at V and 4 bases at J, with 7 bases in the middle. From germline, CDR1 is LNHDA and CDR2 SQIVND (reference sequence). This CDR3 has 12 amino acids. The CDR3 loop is CASSKGGTEAFF. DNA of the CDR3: TGTGCCAGTAGTAAGGGGGGCACTGAAGCTTTCTTT.

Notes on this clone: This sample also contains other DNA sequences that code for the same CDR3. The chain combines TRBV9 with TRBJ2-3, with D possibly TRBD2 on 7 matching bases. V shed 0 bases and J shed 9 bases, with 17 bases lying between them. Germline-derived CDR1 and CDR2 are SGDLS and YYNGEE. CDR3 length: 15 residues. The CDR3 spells CASSVVGGGADTQYF. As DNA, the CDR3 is TGTGCCAGCAGCGTAGTGGGAGGGGGGGCCGACACGCAGTATTTT.

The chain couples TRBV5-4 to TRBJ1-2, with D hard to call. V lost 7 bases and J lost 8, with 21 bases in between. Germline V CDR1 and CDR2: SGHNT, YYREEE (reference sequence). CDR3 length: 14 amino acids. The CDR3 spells CASHPPGGEEGYTF. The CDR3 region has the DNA TGTGCCAGCCACCCGCCGGGCGGGGAAGAAGGCTACACCTTC.

CDR3 sequence (DNA): TGTGCCAGCCGGAAAAAGGAGACCCAGTACTTC. Residues: CASRKKETQYF. This chain links TRBV27 with TRBJ2-5; the D is unclear. Germline-derived CDR1 and CDR2 are MNHEY and SMNVEV (reference sequence). V lost 8 bases to trimming and J lost 5 bases, with 9 bases between them. The CDR3 contains 11 residues.

The CDR3 DNA reads as TGTGCCAGCAGCTTAAGCACCGGGGAGCTGTTTTTT. It is translated as CASSLSTGELFF. V usage is TRBV5-4 and J usage is TRBJ2-2; D remains unclear. CDR3 size: 12 residues. The germline gives CDR1 SGHNT, CDR2 YYREEE (reference sequence). Trimming removed 2 bases from V and 4 bases from J, with 3 bases in between.

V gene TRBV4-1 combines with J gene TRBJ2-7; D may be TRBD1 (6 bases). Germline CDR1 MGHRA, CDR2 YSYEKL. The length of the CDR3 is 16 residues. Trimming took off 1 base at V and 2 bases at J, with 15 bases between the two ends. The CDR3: CASSQGAGQLPYEQYF. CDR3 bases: TGCGCCAGCAGCCAAGGGGCCGGACAGCTACCCTACGAGCAGTACTTC.

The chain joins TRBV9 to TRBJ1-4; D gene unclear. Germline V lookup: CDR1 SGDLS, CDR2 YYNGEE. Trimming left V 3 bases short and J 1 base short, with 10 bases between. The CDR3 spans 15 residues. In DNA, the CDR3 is TGTGCCAGCAGCGGGGGTTGGGGAACTAATGAAAAACTGTTTTTT. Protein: CASSGGWGTNEKLFF.

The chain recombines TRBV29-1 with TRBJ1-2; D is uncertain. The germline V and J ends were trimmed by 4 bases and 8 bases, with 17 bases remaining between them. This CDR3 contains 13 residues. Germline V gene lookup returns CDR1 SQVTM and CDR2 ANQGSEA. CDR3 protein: CSVVSGPPDGYTF. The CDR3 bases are TGCAGCGTTGTGTCCGGCCCCCCTGACGGCTACACCTTC.

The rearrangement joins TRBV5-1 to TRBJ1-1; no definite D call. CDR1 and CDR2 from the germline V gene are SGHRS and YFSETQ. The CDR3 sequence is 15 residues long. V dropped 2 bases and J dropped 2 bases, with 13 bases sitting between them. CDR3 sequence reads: CASSLVGHVNTEAFF. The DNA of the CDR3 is TGCGCCAGCAGCTTAGTGGGCCACGTTAACACTGAAGCTTTCTTT.

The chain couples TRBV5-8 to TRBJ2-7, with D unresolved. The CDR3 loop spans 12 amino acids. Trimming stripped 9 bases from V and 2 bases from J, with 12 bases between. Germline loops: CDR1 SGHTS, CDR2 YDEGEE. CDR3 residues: CATRVQPYEQYF. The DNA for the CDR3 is TGTGCCACCAGAGTTCAGCCCTACGAGCAGTACTTC.

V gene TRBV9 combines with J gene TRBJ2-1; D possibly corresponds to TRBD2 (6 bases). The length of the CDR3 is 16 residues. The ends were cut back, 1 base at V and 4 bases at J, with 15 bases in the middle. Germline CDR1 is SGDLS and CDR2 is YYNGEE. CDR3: CASSVYGGSAYNEQFF. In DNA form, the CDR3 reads TGTGCCAGCAGCGTATACGGGGGTTCGGCGTACAATGAGCAGTTCTTC.

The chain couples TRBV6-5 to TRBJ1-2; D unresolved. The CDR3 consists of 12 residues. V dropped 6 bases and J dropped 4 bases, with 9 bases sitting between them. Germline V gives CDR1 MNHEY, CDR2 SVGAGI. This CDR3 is CASREGPYGYTF. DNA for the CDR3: TGTGCCAGCAGGGAAGGACCCTATGGCTACACCTTC.

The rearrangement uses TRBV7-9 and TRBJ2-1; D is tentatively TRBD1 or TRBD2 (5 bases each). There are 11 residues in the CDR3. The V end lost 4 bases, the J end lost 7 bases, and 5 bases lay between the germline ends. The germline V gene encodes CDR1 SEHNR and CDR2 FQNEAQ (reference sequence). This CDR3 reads CASSWGNEQFF. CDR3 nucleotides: TGTGCCAGCAGCTGGGGGAATGAGCAGTTCTTC.

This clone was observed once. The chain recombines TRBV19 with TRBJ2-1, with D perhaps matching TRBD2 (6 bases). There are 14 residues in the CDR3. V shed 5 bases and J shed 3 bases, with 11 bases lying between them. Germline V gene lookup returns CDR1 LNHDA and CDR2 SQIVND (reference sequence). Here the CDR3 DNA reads TGTGCCAGTAGTCGCCTAGCGAGCTACAATGAGCAGTTCTTC. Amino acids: CASSRLASYNEQFF.

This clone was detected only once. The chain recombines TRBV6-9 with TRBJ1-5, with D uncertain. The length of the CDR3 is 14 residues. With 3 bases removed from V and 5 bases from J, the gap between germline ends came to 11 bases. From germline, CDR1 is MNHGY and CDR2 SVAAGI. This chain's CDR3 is CASSYSRLDQPQHF. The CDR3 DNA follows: TGTGCCAGCAGTTACTCACGCCTAGATCAGCCCCAGCATTTT.

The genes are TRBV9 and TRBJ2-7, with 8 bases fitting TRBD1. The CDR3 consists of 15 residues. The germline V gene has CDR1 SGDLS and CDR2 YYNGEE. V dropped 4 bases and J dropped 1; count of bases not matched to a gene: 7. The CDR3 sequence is CASSPWGDRSYEQYF. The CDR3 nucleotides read TGTGCCAGCAGCCCGTGGGGGGACAGGTCCTACGAGCAGTACTTC.

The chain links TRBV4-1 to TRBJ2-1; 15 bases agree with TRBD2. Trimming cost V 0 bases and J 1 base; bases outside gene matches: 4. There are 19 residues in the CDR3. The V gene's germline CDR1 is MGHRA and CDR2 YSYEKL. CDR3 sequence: CASSQDGLAGGKSYNEQFF. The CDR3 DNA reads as TGCGCCAGCAGCCAAGATGGACTAGCGGGAGGGAAATCCTACAATGAGCAGTTCTTC.

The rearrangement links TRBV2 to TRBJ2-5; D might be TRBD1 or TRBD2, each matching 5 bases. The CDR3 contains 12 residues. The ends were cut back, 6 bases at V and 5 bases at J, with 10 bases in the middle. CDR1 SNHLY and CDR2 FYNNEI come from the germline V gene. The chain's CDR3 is CASRQGGETQYF. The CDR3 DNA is TGTGCCAGCAGGCAGGGCGGGGAGACCCAGTACTTC.

The CDR3 nucleotides read TGTGCCAGCAGTTCTTATACAGGGTTGAACACTGAAGCTTTCTTT. Its protein product is CASSSYTGLNTEAFF. This chain links TRBV28 with TRBJ1-1, with D possibly TRBD1 on 6 matching bases. Per the germline V gene, CDR1 is MDHEN and CDR2 is SYDVKM. The CDR3 is made up of 15 amino acids. With 4 bases removed from V and 0 bases from J, the gap between germline ends came to 12 bases.

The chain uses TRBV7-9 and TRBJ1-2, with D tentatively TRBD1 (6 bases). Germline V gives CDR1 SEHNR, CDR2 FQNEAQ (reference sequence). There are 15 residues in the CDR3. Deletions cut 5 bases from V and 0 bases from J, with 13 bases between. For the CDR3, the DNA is TGTGCCAGCAGCAGACCGGGACAAGCTAACTATGGCTACACCTTC. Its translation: CASSRPGQANYGYTF.

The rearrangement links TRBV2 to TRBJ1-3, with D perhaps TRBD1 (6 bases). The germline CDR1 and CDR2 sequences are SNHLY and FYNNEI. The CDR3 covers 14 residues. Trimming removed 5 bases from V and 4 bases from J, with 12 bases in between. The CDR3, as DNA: TGTGCCAGCAGTCCCACAGGGCCGGGAAACACCATATATTTT. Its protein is CASSPTGPGNTIYF.